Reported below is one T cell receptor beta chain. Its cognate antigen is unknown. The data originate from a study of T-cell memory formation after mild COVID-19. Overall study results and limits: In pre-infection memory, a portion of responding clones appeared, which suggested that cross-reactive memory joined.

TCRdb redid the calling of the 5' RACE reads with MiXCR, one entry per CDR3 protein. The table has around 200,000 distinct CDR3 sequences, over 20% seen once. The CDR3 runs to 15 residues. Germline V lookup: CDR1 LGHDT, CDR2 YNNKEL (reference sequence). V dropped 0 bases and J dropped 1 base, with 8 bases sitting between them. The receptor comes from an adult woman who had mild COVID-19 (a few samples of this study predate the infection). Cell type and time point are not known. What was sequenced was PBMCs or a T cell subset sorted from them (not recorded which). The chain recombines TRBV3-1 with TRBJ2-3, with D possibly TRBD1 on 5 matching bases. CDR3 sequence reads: CASSQDWGGTDTQYF. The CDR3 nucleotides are TGTGCCAGCAGCCAAGATTGGGGCGGCACAGATACGCAGTATTTT.